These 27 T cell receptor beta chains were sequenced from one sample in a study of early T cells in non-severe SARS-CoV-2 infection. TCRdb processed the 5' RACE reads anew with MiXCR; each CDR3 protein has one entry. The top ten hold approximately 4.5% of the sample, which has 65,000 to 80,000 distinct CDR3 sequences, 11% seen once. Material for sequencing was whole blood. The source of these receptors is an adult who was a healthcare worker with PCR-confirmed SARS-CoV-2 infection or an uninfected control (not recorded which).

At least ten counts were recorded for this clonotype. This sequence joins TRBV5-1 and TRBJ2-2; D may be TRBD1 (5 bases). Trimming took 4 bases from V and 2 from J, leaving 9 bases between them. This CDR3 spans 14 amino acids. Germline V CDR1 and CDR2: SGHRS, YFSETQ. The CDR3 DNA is TGCGCCAGCAGCAACAGGACCAACACCGGGGAGCTGTTTTTT. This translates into CASSNRTNTGELFF. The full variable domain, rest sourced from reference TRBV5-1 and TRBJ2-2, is KAGVTQTPRYLIKTRGQQVTLSCSPISGHRSVSWYQQTPGQGLQFLFEYFSETQRNKGNFPGRFSGRQFSNSRSEMNVSTLELGDSALYLCASSNRTNTGELFFGEGSRLTVL.

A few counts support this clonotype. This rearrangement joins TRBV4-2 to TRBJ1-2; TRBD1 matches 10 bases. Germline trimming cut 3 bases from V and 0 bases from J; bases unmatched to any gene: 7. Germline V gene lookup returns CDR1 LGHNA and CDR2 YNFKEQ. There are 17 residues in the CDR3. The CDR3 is CASSQYGQGDANYGYTF. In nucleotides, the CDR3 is TGTGCCAGCAGCCAGTACGGACAGGGGGACGCTAACTATGGCTACACCTTC.

CDR3 region: CASSLGQGGEQYF. CDR3 nucleotide sequence: TGCGCCAGCAGCCTAGGACAGGGCGGCGAGCAGTACTTC. This chain links TRBV4-1 with TRBJ2-7, with 8 bases matching TRBD1. J gave up 6 bases and V 4 bases, and 5 bases lay outside the gene matches. Germline V gives CDR1 MGHRA, CDR2 YSYEKL. The CDR3 is 13 amino acids.

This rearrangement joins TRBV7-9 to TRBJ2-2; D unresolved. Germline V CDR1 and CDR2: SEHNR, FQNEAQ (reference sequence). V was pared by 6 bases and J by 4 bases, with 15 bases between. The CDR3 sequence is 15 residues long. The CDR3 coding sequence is TGTGCCAGCAGTTCTATTTCCCGAGGCACCGGGGAGCTGTTTTTT. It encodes CASSSISRGTGELFF.

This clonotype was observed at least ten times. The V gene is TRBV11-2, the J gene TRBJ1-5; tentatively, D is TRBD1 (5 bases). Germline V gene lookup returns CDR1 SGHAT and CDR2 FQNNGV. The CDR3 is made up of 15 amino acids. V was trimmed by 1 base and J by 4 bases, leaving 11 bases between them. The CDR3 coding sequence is TGTGCCAGCAGCTTAGGAGGGGCGGGAAATCAGCCCCAGCATTTT. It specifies CASSLGGAGNQPQHF.

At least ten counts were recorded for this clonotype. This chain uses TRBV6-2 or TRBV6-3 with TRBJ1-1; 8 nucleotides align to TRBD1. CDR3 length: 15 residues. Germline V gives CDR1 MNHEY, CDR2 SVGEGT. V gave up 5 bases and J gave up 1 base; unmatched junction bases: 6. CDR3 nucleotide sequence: TGTGCCAGCAGTCCCCAGGACAGGGCGAACACTGAAGCTTTCTTT. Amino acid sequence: CASSPQDRANTEAFF.

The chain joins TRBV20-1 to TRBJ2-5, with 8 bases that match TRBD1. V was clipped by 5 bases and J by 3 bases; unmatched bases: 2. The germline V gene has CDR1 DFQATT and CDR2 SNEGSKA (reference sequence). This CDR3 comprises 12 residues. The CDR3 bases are TGCAGTGCTCAGGGGGCAGAAGAGACCCAGTACTTC. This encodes CSAQGAEETQYF.

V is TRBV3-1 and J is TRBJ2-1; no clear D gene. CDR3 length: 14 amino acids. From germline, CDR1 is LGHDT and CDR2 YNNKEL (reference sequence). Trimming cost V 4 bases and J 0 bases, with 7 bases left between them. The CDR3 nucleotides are TGTGCCAGCAGCCGCCGGAGCTCCTACAATGAGCAGTTCTTC. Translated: CASSRRSSYNEQFF.

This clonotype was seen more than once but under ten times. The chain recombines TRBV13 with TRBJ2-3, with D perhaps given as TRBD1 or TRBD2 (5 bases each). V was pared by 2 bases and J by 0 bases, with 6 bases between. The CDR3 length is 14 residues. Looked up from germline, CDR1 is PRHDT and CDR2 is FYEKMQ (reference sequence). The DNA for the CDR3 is TGTGCCAGCAGCTTACGGGACAGCACAGATACGCAGTATTTT. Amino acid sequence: CASSLRDSTDTQYF. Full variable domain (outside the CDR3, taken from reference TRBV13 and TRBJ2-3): AAGVIQSPRHLIKEKRETATLKCYPIPRHDTVYWYQQGPGQDPQFLISFYEKMQSDKGSIPDRFSAQQFSDYHSELNMSSLELGDSALYFCASSLRDSTDTQYFGPGTRLTVL.

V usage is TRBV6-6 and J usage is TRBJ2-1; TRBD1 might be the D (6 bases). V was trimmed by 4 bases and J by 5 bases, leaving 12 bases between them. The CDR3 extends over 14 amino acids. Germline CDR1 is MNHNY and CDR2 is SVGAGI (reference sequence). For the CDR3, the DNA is TGTGCCAGCAGTTCTCTGCGACAGGACAATGAGCAGTTCTTC. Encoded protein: CASSSLRQDNEQFF.

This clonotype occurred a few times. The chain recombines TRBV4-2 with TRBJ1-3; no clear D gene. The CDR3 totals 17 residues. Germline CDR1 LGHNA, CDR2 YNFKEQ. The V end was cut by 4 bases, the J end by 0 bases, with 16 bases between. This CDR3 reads CASSPQVVRPSGNTIYF. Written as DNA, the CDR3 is TGTGCCAGCAGCCCCCAGGTTGTGAGGCCCTCTGGAAACACCATATATTTT.

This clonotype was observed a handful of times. Here the CDR3 DNA reads TGTGCCAGCAGCCATACAGGGCACAATCAGCCCCAGCATTTT. This encodes CASSHTGHNQPQHF. The rearrangement joins TRBV3-1 to TRBJ1-5, with D tentatively TRBD1 (6 bases). V was trimmed by 3 bases and J by 3 bases, leaving 9 bases between them. The germline CDR1 and CDR2 sequences are LGHDT and YNNKEL (reference sequence). The CDR3 runs to 14 residues.

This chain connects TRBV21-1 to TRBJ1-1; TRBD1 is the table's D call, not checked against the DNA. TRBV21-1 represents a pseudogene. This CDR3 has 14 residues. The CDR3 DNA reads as TGTGCCAGTAACGGGGGGCTGAGGACACTGAAGCTTTTCTTT. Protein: CASNGGLRTLKLFF.

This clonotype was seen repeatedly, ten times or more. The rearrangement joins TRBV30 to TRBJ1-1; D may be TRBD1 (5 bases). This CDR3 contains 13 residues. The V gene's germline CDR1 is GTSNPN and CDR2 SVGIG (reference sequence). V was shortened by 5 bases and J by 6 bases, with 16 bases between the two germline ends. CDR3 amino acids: CAWGLRAGAEAFF. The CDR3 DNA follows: TGTGCCTGGGGTCTCAGGGCGGGTGCTGAAGCTTTCTTT.

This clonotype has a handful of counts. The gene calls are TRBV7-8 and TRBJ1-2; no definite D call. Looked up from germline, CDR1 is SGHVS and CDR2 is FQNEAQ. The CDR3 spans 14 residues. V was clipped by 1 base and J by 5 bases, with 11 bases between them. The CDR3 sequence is CASSLEAGGYGYTF. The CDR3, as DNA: TGTGCCAGCAGCTTAGAGGCAGGAGGGTATGGCTACACCTTC. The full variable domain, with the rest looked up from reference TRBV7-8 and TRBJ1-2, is GAGVSQSPRYKVAKRGQDVALRCDPISGHVSLFWYQQALGQGPEFLTYFQNEAQLDKSGLPSDRFFAERPEGSVSTLKIQRTQQEDSAVYLCASSLEAGGYGYTFGSGTRLTVV.

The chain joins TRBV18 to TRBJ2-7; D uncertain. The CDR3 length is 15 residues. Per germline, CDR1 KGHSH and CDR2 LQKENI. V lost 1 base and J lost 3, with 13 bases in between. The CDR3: CASSPQTGGFYEQYF. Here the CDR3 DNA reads TGTGCCAGCTCACCACAAACTGGCGGATTCTACGAGCAGTACTTC.

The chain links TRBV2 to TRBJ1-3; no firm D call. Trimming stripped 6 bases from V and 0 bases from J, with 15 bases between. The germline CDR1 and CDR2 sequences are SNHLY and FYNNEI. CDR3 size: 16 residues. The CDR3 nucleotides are TGTGCCAGCAGCCCCCTGACCGTCGCCTCTGGAAACACCATATATTTT. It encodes CASSPLTVASGNTIYF.

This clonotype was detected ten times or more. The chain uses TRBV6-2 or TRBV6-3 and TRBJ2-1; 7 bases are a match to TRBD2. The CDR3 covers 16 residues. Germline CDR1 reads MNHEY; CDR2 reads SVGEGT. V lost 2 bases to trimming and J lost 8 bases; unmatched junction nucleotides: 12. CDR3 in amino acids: CASSYLGWGGRDEQFF. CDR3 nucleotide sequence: TGTGCCAGCAGTTACCTAGGCTGGGGGGGAAGAGATGAGCAGTTCTTC.

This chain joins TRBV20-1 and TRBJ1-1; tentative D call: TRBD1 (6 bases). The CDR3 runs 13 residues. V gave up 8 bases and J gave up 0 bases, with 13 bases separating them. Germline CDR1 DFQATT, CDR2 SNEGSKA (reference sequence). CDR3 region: CSTRTELNTEAFF. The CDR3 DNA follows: TGCAGTACCCGGACAGAACTGAACACTGAAGCTTTCTTT.

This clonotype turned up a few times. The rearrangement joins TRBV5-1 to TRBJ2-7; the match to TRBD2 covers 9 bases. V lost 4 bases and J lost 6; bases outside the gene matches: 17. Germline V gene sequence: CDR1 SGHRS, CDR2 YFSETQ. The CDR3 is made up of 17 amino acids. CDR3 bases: TGCGCCAGCAGCCCGAAAGGAGCGGGGGGCACCTTAAGCGAGCAGTACTTC. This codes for CASSPKGAGGTLSEQYF.

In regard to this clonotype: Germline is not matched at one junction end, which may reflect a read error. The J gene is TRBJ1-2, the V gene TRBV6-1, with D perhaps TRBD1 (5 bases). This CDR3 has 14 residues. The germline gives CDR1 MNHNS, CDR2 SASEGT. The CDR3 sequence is CASSEYRSNYGYTF. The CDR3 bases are TGTGCCAGCAGTGAATACAGGAGCAACTATGGATACACCTTC.

Here the CDR3 reads CSVGGQGMREQYF. CDR3 bases: TGCAGCGTTGGAGGTCAGGGGATGAGGGAGCAGTACTTC. V usage is TRBV29-1 and J usage is TRBJ2-7, with D perhaps TRBD1 (6 bases). The ends were cut back, 4 bases at V and 7 bases at J, with 17 bases in the middle. Per germline, CDR1 SQVTM and CDR2 ANQGSEA. The CDR3 covers 13 residues.

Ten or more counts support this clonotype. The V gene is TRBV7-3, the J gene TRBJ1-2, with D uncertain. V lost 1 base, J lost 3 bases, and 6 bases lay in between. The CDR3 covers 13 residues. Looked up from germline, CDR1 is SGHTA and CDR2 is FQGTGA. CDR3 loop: CASSLSRDYGYTF. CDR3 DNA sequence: TGTGCCAGCAGCTTAAGTCGGGACTATGGCTACACCTTC.

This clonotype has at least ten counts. CDR3 region: CSASQAGGLEGTDTQYF. Here the CDR3 DNA reads TGCAGTGCTAGTCAAGCGGGGGGACTCGAAGGCACAGATACGCAGTATTTT. The chain employs TRBV20-1 and TRBJ2-3; 9 bases fit TRBD2. CDR1 is DFQATT and CDR2 is SNEGSKA in the germline V gene (reference sequence). V was clipped by 3 bases and J by 1 base; unmatched bases: 11. The CDR3 contains 17 residues.

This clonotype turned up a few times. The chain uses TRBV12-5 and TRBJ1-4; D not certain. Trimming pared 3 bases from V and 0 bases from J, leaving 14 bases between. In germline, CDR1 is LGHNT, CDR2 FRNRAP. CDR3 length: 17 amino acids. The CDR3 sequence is CASGFSIQISTNEKLFF. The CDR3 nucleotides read TGTGCTAGTGGTTTTAGTATACAGATATCAACTAATGAAAAACTGTTTTTT.

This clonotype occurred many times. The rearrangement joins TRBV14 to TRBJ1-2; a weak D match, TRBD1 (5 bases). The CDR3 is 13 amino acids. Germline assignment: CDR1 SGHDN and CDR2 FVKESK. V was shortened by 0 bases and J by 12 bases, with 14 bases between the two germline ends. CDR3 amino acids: CASSQEAGTQDTF. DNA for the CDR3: TGTGCCAGCAGCCAAGAGGCCGGGACGCAGGACACCTTC.

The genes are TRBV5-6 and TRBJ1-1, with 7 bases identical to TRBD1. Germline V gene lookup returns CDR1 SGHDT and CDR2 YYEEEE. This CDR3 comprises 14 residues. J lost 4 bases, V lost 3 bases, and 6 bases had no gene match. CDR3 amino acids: CASSWRGQGTEAFF. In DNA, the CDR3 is TGTGCCAGCAGCTGGAGGGGGCAGGGCACTGAAGCTTTCTTT.